Listed here are 5 T cell receptor beta chains from one sample, sequenced in a study of cytomegalovirus exposure and HLA in healthy donors. The study ran its PCR with 60 Vbeta and 13 Jbeta primers. Data came from immunoSEQ multiplex PCR; TCRdb stores just in-frame clones and leaves some out. Counted here are about 200,000 clones, over 60% occurring once; the ten biggest clones make up under 0.8%. The specimen sequenced was PBMCs. Receptors were obtained from a man in his late teens or twenties in good health and CMV-seronegative.

This chain links TRBV21-1 with TRBJ2-1; TRBD2 is the table's D call and was not checked against the DNA. TRBV21-1 is shown as a pseudogene. The length of the CDR3 is 20 residues. The CDR3 loop is CASSKCPSMGRGLSYNEQFF. CDR3 DNA sequence: TGTGCCAGCAGCAAATGCCCTAGTATGGGGAGGGGATTATCCTACAATGAGCAGTTCTTC.

The chain combines TRBV30 with TRBJ2-5; 12 bases line up with TRBD2. With 4 bases clipped from V and 4 bases from J, the junction kept 4 bases outside the gene matches. The CDR3 length is 14 residues. CDR1 and CDR2 (germline): GTSNPN, SVGIG (reference sequence). The CDR3 is CAWIRGLAGETQYF. In DNA form, the CDR3 reads TGTGCCTGGATACGGGGACTAGCGGGAGAGACCCAGTACTTC.

This chain uses TRBV7-8 with TRBJ2-7; 10 positions agree with TRBD2. J was trimmed by 5 bases and V by 3 bases; bases with no gene match: 7. The CDR3 is 15 residues long. CDR1 SGHVS and CDR2 FQNEAQ come from the germline V gene. The CDR3: CASSFLAGVLNEQYF. Here the CDR3 DNA reads TGTGCCAGCAGCTTCCTAGCGGGGGTGCTCAACGAGCAGTACTTC.

The chain links TRBV6-5 to TRBJ1-4, with a weak D call TRBD1 (6 bases). Germline V lookup: CDR1 MNHEY, CDR2 SVGAGI. The V and J ends lost 4 bases and 1 base respectively, with 13 bases between them. The CDR3 is made up of 16 amino acids. The CDR3 nucleotides read TGTGCCAGCAGTTCCAAGAGGGGGGGAACTAATGAAAAACTGTTTTTT. Protein: CASSSKRGGTNEKLFF.

Concerning this clone itself: Germline is not matched at one junction end, which may reflect a read error. The gene calls are TRBV7-9 and TRBJ2-7; D is possibly TRBD1 (6 bases). The CDR3 consists of 18 residues. Germline V lookup: CDR1 SEHNR, CDR2 FQNEAQ (reference sequence). CDR3 sequence reads: CSSSLATGIAKGSYEQYF. The CDR3, as DNA: TGTTCCAGCAGCTTAGCGACAGGAATCGCGAAGGGGTCCTACGAGCAGTACTTC.